This TCR beta chain emerged from a study of T cells in Graves' hyperthyroidism and ophthalmopathy. Study-wide background: The authors collected peripheral blood at initial diagnosis, before any treatment.

The diagnoses drew upon clinical symptoms, serum thyroxine and TRAb, thyroid ultrasound and orbital computed tomography. RNA transcripts yielded amplified TCR beta CDR3 regions. During a first-round RT-PCR of the TCR CDR3, the HTBI primer set was used. TCRdb processed the multiplex PCR reads anew with MiXCR; each CDR3 protein has one entry. The repertoire includes fewer than 500,000 distinct CDR3 sequences, 13% of them detected once, and less than 25% sits in the top ten. Germline loops: CDR1 MDHEN, CDR2 SYDVKM. The ends lost 3 bases at V and 7 bases at J; junction bases unmatched: 15. This CDR3 is built from 18 residues. Study-level points and caveats: In the blood, most expanded thyroid clonotypes above 0.001 appeared as well. For ophthalmopathy, model prediction preceded onset by a median about 6.2 months.

In this sample, this clonotype turned up many times. Its antigen is not identified. Sample: blood. This TCR was recovered from a man aged 25-45 years with Graves' hyperthyroidism that later progressed to Graves' ophthalmopathy. This sequence joins TRBV28 and TRBJ2-1, with 10 bases lining up with TRBD2. The CDR3 sequence: CASSFGAGGPPRLNEQFF. The CDR3 DNA reads as TGTGCCAGCAGTTTCGGAGCGGGGGGGCCTCCACGATTAAATGAGCAGTTCTTC.